This T cell receptor (beta chain) was found in a study of blood T cell repertoires in COVID-19. Study-wide context: Collection of acute and convalescent COVID-19 samples took place in the United States, Italy and Spain.

Germline lookup yields CDR1 MDHEN and CDR2 SYDVKM. The CDR3 runs 13 residues. Trimming stripped 7 bases from V and 2 bases from J, with 11 bases between. Measured with immunoSEQ multiplex PCR; TCRdb has only the in-frame clones, and not every one. This table holds 130,000 to 150,000 clones, 84% found once. Assignments of participants to cohorts depended upon their own reported clinical history. The receptor was derived from a middle-aged man with acute COVID-19. Sequenced: PBMCs or T cells enriched from blood (not recorded which). The rearrangement joins TRBV28 to TRBJ1-2; D unresolved. CDR3 nucleotides: TGTGCCAGCACTCTACCGGGAAACTATGGCTACACCTTC. Translated: CASTLPGNYGYTF.